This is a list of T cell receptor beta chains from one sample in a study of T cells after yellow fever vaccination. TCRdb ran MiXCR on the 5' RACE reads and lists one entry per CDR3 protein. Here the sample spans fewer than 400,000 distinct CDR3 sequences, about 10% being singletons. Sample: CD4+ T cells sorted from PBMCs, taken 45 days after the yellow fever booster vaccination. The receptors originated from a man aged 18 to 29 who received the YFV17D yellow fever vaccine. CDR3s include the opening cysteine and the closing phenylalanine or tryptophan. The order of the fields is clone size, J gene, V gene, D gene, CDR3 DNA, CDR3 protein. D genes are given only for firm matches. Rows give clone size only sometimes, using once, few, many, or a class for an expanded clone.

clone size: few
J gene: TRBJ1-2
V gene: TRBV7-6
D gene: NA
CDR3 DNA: TGTGCCACCACTCCGGTTGACCAGGCCTATGGCTACACCTTC
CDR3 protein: CATTPVDQAYGYTF

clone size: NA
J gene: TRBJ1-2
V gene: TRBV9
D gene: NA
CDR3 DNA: TGTGCCAGCAGCGTAGTGTTGTATGGGGGGACCCTTAGAGGCTACACCTTC
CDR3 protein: CASSVVLYGGTLRGYTF

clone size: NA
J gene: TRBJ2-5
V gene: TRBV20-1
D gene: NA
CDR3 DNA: TGCAGTGCTAGTGACTGGTCGGGTCAAGAGACCCAGTACTTC
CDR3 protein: CSASDWSGQETQYF

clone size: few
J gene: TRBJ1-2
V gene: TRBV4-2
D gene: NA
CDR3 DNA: TGTGCCAGCAGCCAAGATCTGGTGGCTCTTAAAGCTAACTATGGCTACACCTTC
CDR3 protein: CASSQDLVALKANYGYTF

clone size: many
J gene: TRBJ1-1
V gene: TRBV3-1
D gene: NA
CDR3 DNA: TGTGCCAGCAGCCTTAGTTTGAACACTGAAGCTTTCTTT
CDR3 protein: CASSLSLNTEAFF

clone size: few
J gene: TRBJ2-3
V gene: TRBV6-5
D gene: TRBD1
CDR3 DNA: TGTGCCAGCAGTTCGGGACAGGGGGTAACAGATACGCAGTATTTT
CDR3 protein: CASSSGQGVTDTQYF

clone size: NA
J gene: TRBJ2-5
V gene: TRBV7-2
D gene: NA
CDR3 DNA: TGTGCCAGCAGCTTAGGGGACTGGGCCAACCAAGAGACCCAGTACTTC
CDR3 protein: CASSLGDWANQETQYF

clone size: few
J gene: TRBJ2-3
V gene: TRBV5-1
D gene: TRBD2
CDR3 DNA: TGCGCCAGCAGCGCGCATACTAGCGGGGGACAGACAGATACGCAGTATTTT
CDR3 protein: CASSAHTSGGQTDTQYF

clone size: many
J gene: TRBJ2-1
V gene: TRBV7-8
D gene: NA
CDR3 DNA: TGTGCCAGCAGCTTAATAGGGGCCGATAGTGAGCAGTTCTTC
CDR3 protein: CASSLIGADSEQFF

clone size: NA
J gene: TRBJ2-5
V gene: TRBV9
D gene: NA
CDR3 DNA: TGTGCCAGCAGCGTAGTACCAGGGGAAGAGACCCAGTACTTC
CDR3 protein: CASSVVPGEETQYF

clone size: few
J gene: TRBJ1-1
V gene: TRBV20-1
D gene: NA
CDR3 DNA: TGCAGTGCTGGGAGACAGTTGAACACTGAAGCTTTCTTT
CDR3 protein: CSAGRQLNTEAFF

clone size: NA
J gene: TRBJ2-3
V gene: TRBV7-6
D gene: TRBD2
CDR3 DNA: TGTGCCAGCAGCCTAGGAACTAGCGGGACGGGAACGCAGTATTTT
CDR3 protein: CASSLGTSGTGTQYF

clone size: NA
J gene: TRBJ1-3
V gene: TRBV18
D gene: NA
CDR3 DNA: TGTGCCAGCAGAAGCTTCCCAAGCTCTGGAAACACCATATATTTT
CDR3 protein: CASRSFPSSGNTIYF

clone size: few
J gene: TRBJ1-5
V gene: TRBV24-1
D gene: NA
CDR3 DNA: TGTGCCGGGCAGAGCAATCAGCCCCAGCATTTT
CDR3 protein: CAGQSNQPQHF

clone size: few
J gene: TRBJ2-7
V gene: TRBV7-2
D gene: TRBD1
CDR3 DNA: TGTGCCAGCAGCTCCCCCGCCCCCCGGGACAGGGGACCTGGTGGGGCCTACTACGAGCAGTACTTC
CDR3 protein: CASSSPAPRDRGPGGAYYEQYF

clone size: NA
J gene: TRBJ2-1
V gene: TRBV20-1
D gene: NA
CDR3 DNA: TGCAGTGCCGCCTCAAACAATGAGCAGTTCTTC
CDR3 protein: CSAASNNEQFF

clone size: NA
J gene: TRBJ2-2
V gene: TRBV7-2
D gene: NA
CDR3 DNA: TGTGCCAGCAGCCCTCAACAGGGCCCCGGGGAGCTGTTTTTT
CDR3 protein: CASSPQQGPGELFF

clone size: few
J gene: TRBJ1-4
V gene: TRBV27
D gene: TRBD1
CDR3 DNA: TGTGCCAGCAGTGAACGCAGCAGGACAGGGAGTGAAAAACTGTTTTTT
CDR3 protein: CASSERSRTGSEKLFF

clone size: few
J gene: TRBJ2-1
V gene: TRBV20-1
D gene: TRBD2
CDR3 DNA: TGCAGTGCTAGAGACGGACTAGCGGGGAATTCGCAGTTCTTC
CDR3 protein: CSARDGLAGNSQFF

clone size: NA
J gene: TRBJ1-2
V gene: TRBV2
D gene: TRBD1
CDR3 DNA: TGTGCCAGCCCGGGGCAGGGGGCGATTGGATATTCGGGCTACACCTTC
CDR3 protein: CASPGQGAIGYSGYTF

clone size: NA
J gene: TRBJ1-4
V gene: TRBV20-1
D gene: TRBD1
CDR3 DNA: TGCAGTGCTACCGACAGGGGGACTAATGAAAAACTGTTTTTT
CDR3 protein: CSATDRGTNEKLFF

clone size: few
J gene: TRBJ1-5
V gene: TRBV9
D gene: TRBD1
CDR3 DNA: TGTGCCAGCAGCGTCGGGACAGGGGCGGACAATCAGCCCCAGCATTTT
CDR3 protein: CASSVGTGADNQPQHF

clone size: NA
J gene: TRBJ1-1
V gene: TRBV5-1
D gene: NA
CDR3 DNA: TGCGCCAGCAGCTTGGGAGTCGACGCTGAAGCTTTCTTT
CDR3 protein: CASSLGVDAEAFF

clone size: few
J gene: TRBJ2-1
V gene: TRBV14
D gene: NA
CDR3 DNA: TGTGCCAGCAGCCAAGGGACCTACAATGAGCAGTTCTTC
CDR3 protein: CASSQGTYNEQFF

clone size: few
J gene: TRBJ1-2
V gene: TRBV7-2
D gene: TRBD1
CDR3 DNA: TGTGCCAGCAGCGGCAGGGGGGAGTACTATGGCTACACCTTC
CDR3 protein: CASSGRGEYYGYTF

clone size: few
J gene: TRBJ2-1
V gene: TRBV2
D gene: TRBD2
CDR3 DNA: TGTGCCAGCAGTAGGCCTAGCGGGGGTATAGATGAGCAGTTCTTC
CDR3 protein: CASSRPSGGIDEQFF

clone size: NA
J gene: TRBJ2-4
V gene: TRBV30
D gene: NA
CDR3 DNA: TGTGCCTGGAGTCACAGGGGAGGGAACATTCAGTACTTC
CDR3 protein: CAWSHRGGNIQYF

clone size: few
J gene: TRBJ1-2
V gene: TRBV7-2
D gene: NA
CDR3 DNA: TGTGCCAGCAGCTTAGATAGGGGGGGAAACTATGGCTACACCTTC
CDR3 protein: CASSLDRGGNYGYTF